These T cell receptor beta chains were read from a single sample in a study of Ad26.COV2.S vaccination and SARS-CoV-2 variants. Some clones are missing from TCRdb's copy, which holds only in-frame ones; the method was immunoSEQ multiplex PCR. The sample lists under 550,000 clones, 75% to 95% occurring once. Sequences were derived from peripheral blood, sampled in a trial of Ad26.COV2.S vaccine versus placebo. The source of these receptors is a person aged 18-60 years who received the Ad26.COV2.S COVID-19 vaccine or a placebo. Each CDR3 is given with its conserved first and last residue. The D gene is left open where the match is weak. The size field is filled for only some rows; it gives once, few, many or a size class.

CASSPDRHNSPLHF,TGTGCCAGCAGCCCCGACAGACACAATTCACCCCTCCACTTT,TRBJ1-6,NA,14,TRBV11-2,NA
CATSGPGLAPVEQYF,TGTGCCACCAGCGGTCCGGGACTAGCGCCGGTCGAGCAGTACTTC,TRBJ2-7,NA,15,TRBV15,TRBD2
CAGRGNSYEQYF,TGTGCCGGGAGGGGAAATTCCTACGAGCAGTACTTC,TRBJ2-7,NA,12,TRBV10-3,TRBD2
CAISEEGPGAFF,TGTGCCATCAGTGAAGAGGGACCGGGAGCTTTCTTT,TRBJ1-1,once,12,TRBV10-3,NA
CASSPPREGAYGYTF,TGTGCCAGCTCACCTCCGAGGGAGGGGGCTTATGGCTACACCTTC,TRBJ1-2,NA,15,TRBV18,TRBD1
CASSLARSTGSGNTIYF,TGTGCCAGCAGCTTAGCCAGGTCGACAGGCTCTGGAAACACCATATATTTT,TRBJ1-3,NA,17,TRBV7-2,NA
CASSPDRGLGNTIYF,TGTGCCAGCAGTCCCGACAGGGGTTTGGGAAACACCATATATTTT,TRBJ1-3,NA,15,TRBV2,TRBD1
CASRLTGNMANTEAFF,TGTGCCAGCAGACTGACAGGGAATATGGCTAACACTGAAGCTTTCTTT,TRBJ1-1,NA,16,TRBV5-4,TRBD1
CASSYLGGALNEKLFF,TGTGCCAGCAGCTACCTTGGTGGCGCGTTAAATGAAAAACTGTTTTTT,TRBJ1-4,NA,16,TRBV5-5,NA
CASSRLSGAQYF,TGTGCCAGCAGTCGTCTCTCTGGGGCCCAGTACTTC,TRBJ2-5,NA,12,TRBV6-2/TRBV6-3,NA
CASSQRIPGTGVSGANVLTF,TGCGCCAGCAGCCAAAGGATACCCGGAACAGGGGTCTCTGGGGCCAACGTCCTGACTTTC,TRBJ2-6,NA,20,TRBV4-1,TRBD1
CASSFALAGGSYEQYF,TGTGCCAGCAGTTTCGCTCTAGCGGGAGGGTCCTACGAGCAGTACTTC,TRBJ2-7,NA,16,TRBV6-2/TRBV6-3,TRBD2
CASSRSGGNQPQHF,TGTGCCAGCAGCCGTTCGGGGGGGAATCAGCCCCAGCATTTT,TRBJ1-5,once,14,TRBV5-5,NA
CASSLGGPANTEAFF,TGCGCCAGCAGCTTGGGTGGGCCAGCTAACACTGAAGCTTTCTTT,TRBJ1-1,NA,15,TRBV5-1,NA
CASSFGHPYEQYF,TGTGCCAGCAGTTTCGGACACCCCTACGAGCAGTACTTC,TRBJ2-7,NA,13,TRBV12-3/TRBV12-4,NA
CASSLTGTSGTNEQFF,TGTGCCAGCAGTCTAACCGGGACTAGCGGGACCAATGAGCAGTTCTTC,TRBJ2-1,NA,16,TRBV28,TRBD2
CASSFDRGRTEAFF,TGTGCCAGCAGCTTTGACAGGGGTAGAACTGAAGCTTTCTTT,TRBJ1-1,NA,14,TRBV7-2,TRBD1
CASIPKLWQEVRQPQHF,TGTGCCAGCATTCCGAAATTGTGGCAGGAGGTAAGACAGCCCCAGCATTTT,TRBJ1-5,NA,17,TRBV28,NA
CASSYPGGREKLFF,TGTGCCAGCAGTTACCCAGGTGGTCGGGAAAAACTGTTTTTT,TRBJ1-4,NA,14,TRBV6-2/TRBV6-3,NA
CASSLAGYEKLFF,TGTGCCAGCAGCCTGGCAGGTTATGAAAAACTGTTTTTT,TRBJ1-4,NA,13,TRBV3-1/TRBV3-2,NA
CAWNSGDRDSPLHF,TGTGCCTGGAACTCCGGGGACAGGGATTCACCCCTCCACTTT,TRBJ1-6,NA,14,TRBV30,TRBD1
CASSSGQEYEQYF,TGTGCCAGCAGTTCTGGACAGGAATACGAGCAGTACTTC,TRBJ2-7,NA,13,TRBV12-3/TRBV12-4,TRBD1
CASSYGRYEQYF,TGTGCCAGCAGTTACGGTCGTTACGAGCAGTACTTC,TRBJ2-7,NA,12,TRBV6-2/TRBV6-3,NA
CAISGLTSAGELFF,TGTGCCATCAGCGGGCTAACTAGTGCCGGGGAGCTGTTTTTT,TRBJ2-2,NA,14,TRBV10-3,NA
CASSYSPEIANYGYTF,TGTGCCAGCAGTTACTCGCCAGAGATAGCTAACTATGGCTACACCTTC,TRBJ1-2,NA,16,TRBV6-5,NA
CASSSGFRSPLHF,TGTGCCAGCAGCTCAGGGTTTCGATCACCCCTCCACTTT,TRBJ1-6,few,13,TRBV11-2,NA
CASSRRTRDEQFF,TGTGCCAGCAGCCGTCGGACTAGGGATGAGCAGTTCTTC,TRBJ2-1,NA,13,TRBV12-3/TRBV12-4,TRBD2
CASSKEEGTLYGYTF,TGTGCCAGCAGCAAGGAAGAGGGGACCCTCTATGGCTACACCTTC,TRBJ1-2,NA,15,TRBV7-2,NA
CASSQRGAGGMYNEQFF,TGTGCCAGCAGCCAGCGAGGGGCGGGAGGGATGTACAATGAGCAGTTCTTC,TRBJ2-1,NA,17,TRBV13,TRBD2
CASSTQGGNIQYF,TGTGCCAGTAGTACACAGGGGGGGAACATTCAGTACTTC,TRBJ2-4,NA,13,TRBV19,NA
CASSPGQGYHYGYTF,TGTGCCAGCAGCCCCGGACAGGGGTATCACTATGGCTACACCTTC,TRBJ1-2,NA,15,TRBV7-2,TRBD1
CASSYSDSNTEAFF,TGTGCCAGCAGTTACTCCGACAGTAACACTGAAGCTTTCTTT,TRBJ1-1,NA,14,TRBV6-5,NA
CASSFAGGKGNTGELFF,TGTGCCAGCAGCTTTGCGGGAGGGAAAGGGAACACCGGGGAGCTGTTTTTT,TRBJ2-2,NA,17,TRBV7-2,TRBD2
CASSAGGFDEQYF,TGTGCCAGCTCGGCGGGGGGTTTCGACGAGCAGTACTTC,TRBJ2-7,NA,13,TRBV25-1,TRBD2
CASSIQGVGWNYGYTF,TGTGCCAGTAGTATCCAAGGGGTCGGCTGGAACTATGGCTACACCTTC,TRBJ1-2,NA,16,TRBV19,NA
CASRASGVGTYEQYF,TGTGCCAGCAGAGCTAGCGGGGTGGGGACCTACGAGCAGTACTTC,TRBJ2-7,NA,15,TRBV27,TRBD2
CASSPTVMETQYF,TGTGCCAGCTCACCGACAGTGATGGAGACCCAGTACTTC,TRBJ2-5,NA,13,TRBV18,NA
CASSSLTSPQFF,TGTGCCAGCAGTTCTCTAACCTCTCCGCAGTTCTTC,TRBJ2-1,few,12,TRBV7-9,NA
CASTQDRIQHF,TGTGCCAGCACTCAGGACAGGATCCAGCATTTT,TRBJ1-5,NA,11,TRBV12-3/TRBV12-4,TRBD1
CASSSEGGIGTIYF,TGTGCCAGCAGCTCGGAGGGGGGGATTGGGACCATATATTTT,TRBJ1-3,NA,14,TRBV7-2,NA
CASSLSDGTEAFF,TGTGCCAGCAGCTTAAGCGATGGCACTGAAGCTTTCTTT,TRBJ1-1,NA,13,TRBV13,NA
CASSTTRAQETQYF,TGTGCCAGCAGCACGACTAGGGCCCAAGAGACCCAGTACTTC,TRBJ2-5,NA,14,TRBV7-2,NA
CAPPPHGANVLTF,TGTGCCCCACCACCCCATGGGGCCAACGTCCTGACTTTC,TRBJ2-6,NA,13,TRBV10-3,NA
CASSKGVGDPSRGYTF,TGTGCCAGCAGCAAAGGGGTTGGAGACCCATCACGAGGCTACACCTTC,TRBJ1-2,NA,16,TRBV16,NA
CASSRNTNYGYTF,TGTGCCAGCAGTCGGAACACCAACTATGGCTACACCTTC,TRBJ1-2,NA,13,TRBV7-9,NA
CASSPNHREVSEQYF,TGTGCCAGCTCACCGAATCACCGGGAGGTGAGCGAGCAGTACTTC,TRBJ2-7,once,15,TRBV18,TRBD2
CASSSGAGYEAFF,TGTGCCAGCTCCAGCGGGGCAGGATATGAAGCTTTCTTT,TRBJ1-1,NA,13,TRBV18,NA
CASSRTGQAQNPYEQYF,TGCGCCAGCAGCCGAACTGGACAGGCCCAAAACCCCTACGAGCAGTACTTC,TRBJ2-7,NA,17,TRBV5-1,TRBD1
CASSLSLGTEAFF,TGTGCCAGCAGCTTAAGTCTGGGCACTGAAGCTTTCTTT,TRBJ1-1,NA,13,TRBV13,NA
CASSRTGYQPQHF,TGTGCCAGCTCACGTACAGGTTATCAGCCCCAGCATTTT,TRBJ1-5,NA,13,TRBV18,NA